The T cell receptor (beta chain) described here comes from a study of human T cells and chemical hapten exposure. Points from the study as a whole: PT1 expanded TCR counts and patch test score correlated positively.

The germline gives CDR1 MGHDK, CDR2 SYGVNS. CDR3 length: 12 amino acids. V lost 4 bases, J lost 4 bases, and 8 bases lay in between. The time point denotes: patch test 3, about 24 weeks after DPC sensitization. Sample treatment: therapeutic diphenylcyclopropenone sensitization with weekly scalp DPC. TCRdb analysed the RACE reads with MiXCR anew, one entry per CDR3 protein. The profile shows tens of thousands of distinct CDR3 sequences, about a tenth of them singletons. This clonotype was picked up many times. What it binds is not known. This clonotype originated in a woman in her forties or fifties with alopecia areata. Some clones in this sample may be carry-over from other donors' samples. The material was whole blood, obtained in connection with sensitization to the hapten diphenylcyclopropenone (DPC). The gene calls are TRBV25-1 and TRBJ2-7; the D gene is possibly TRBD1 (6 bases). The CDR3 DNA sequence: TGTGCCAGCAGTGCGAGGGGGTACGAGCAGTACTTC. Amino acids: CASSARGYEQYF.